What follows are 25 T cell receptor beta chains derived from one specimen sequenced in a study of cytomegalovirus exposure and HLA in healthy donors. PCR involved 60 Vbeta and 13 Jbeta primers. Here immunoSEQ multiplex PCR was the method, and the copy in TCRdb shows in-frame clones only, minus some. Found here are fewer than 200,000 clones, 77% of them singletons; the top ten hold roughly 7.5%. Source material: PBMCs. The receptor source for this set is a male donor in good health and CMV-seropositive.

The chain has TRBV6-5 and TRBJ2-1, with 10 bases matching TRBD2. This CDR3 contains 15 residues. V was clipped by 6 bases and J by 2 bases; unmatched bases: 4. Germline V lookup: CDR1 MNHEY, CDR2 SVGAGI. Here the CDR3 reads CASSLSGGPYNEQFF. The CDR3 DNA reads as TGTGCCAGCAGCCTTAGCGGGGGGCCCTACAATGAGCAGTTCTTC.

Only a few counts were recorded for this clone. The chain joins TRBV4-1 to TRBJ1-2; no clear D gene. CDR3 length: 13 amino acids. V gave up 2 bases and J gave up 10 bases, with 14 bases separating them. Germline V gene data show CDR1 as MGHRA and CDR2 as YSYEKL. The CDR3 here is CASSQTLKPPYTF. The CDR3 region has the DNA TGCGCCAGCAGCCAAACCTTGAAGCCTCCCTACACCTTC.

This sequence joins TRBV19 and TRBJ1-2; D is unresolved. Germline V gene lookup returns CDR1 LNHDA and CDR2 SQIVND (reference sequence). This CDR3 is built from 15 residues. Deletions cut 7 bases from V and 3 bases from J, with 18 bases between. CDR3 nucleotide sequence: TGTGCCAGTACTCATCTAGGTACACGCGACTATGGCTACACCTTC. This encodes CASTHLGTRDYGYTF.

This chain joins TRBV2 and TRBJ2-5, with 7 bases fitting TRBD2. The ends lost 6 bases at V and 4 bases at J; junction bases unmatched: 11. The CDR3 totals 15 residues. In germline, CDR1 is SNHLY, CDR2 FYNNEI. The CDR3 here is CASSAGVGRVETQYF. CDR3 bases: TGTGCCAGCAGCGCCGGGGTAGGGAGGGTAGAGACCCAGTACTTC.

This clone was observed a few times. This chain uses TRBV10-1 with TRBJ2-7; no reliable D call. The germline V gene encodes CDR1 WNHNN and CDR2 SYGVQD (reference sequence). The germline V and J ends were trimmed by 0 bases and 6 bases, with 9 bases remaining between them. The CDR3 runs 13 residues. This chain's CDR3 is CASSESMSGEQYF. Here the CDR3 DNA reads TGCGCCAGCAGTGAGTCGATGTCGGGCGAGCAGTACTTC.

The chain carries TRBV11-2 and TRBJ2-7, with a weak D call TRBD2 (5 bases). Germline CDR1 reads SGHAT; CDR2 reads FQNNGV. The CDR3 loop spans 16 amino acids. Trimming stripped 1 base from V and 0 bases from J, with 13 bases between. Written as DNA, the CDR3 is TGTGCCAGCAGCTTAGGAGGCTCGGGAAGCTCCTACGAGCAGTACTTC. Translating it yields CASSLGGSGSSYEQYF.

The chain employs TRBV19 and TRBJ1-2; possibly TRBD1 for D (5 bases). V lost 3 bases to trimming and J lost 3 bases, with 14 bases between them. Germline CDR1 LNHDA, CDR2 SQIVND (reference sequence). The CDR3 totals 15 residues. The CDR3 region is CASSMRAGGDYGYTF. Written as DNA, the CDR3 is TGTGCCAGTAGTATGCGAGCGGGGGGGGACTATGGCTACACCTTC.

The chain has TRBV11-2 and TRBJ1-1; D is perhaps TRBD1 (5 bases). The germline gives CDR1 SGHAT, CDR2 FQNNGV. The V gene lost 1 base and the J gene lost 10 bases, with 22 bases spanning the gap. The CDR3 runs 16 residues. The CDR3 coding sequence is TGTGCCAGCAGCTTAGTTCACGGAACACTGGGGGGGGGAGCTTTCTTT. Protein sequence: CASSLVHGTLGGGAFF.

The chain carries TRBV5-6 and TRBJ1-2; a weak D match, TRBD1 (5 bases). Germline assignment: CDR1 SGHDT and CDR2 YYEEEE. This CDR3 is built from 15 residues. V was shortened by 8 bases and J by 4 bases, with 21 bases between the two germline ends. The CDR3 protein is CASSYDGGPSYGYTF. The DNA of the CDR3 is TGTGCCAGTTCGTACGACGGGGGACCTTCCTATGGCTACACCTTC.

This sequence joins TRBV7-6 and TRBJ1-5, with D unresolved. Germline values: CDR1 SGHVS, CDR2 FNYEAQ. Trimming cost V 2 bases and J 4 bases, with 6 bases left between them. CDR3 length: 13 amino acids. The CDR3 here is CASSLNTNQPQHF. CDR3 coding DNA: TGTGCCAGCAGCTTAAACACAAATCAGCCCCAGCATTTT.

This chain joins TRBV7-9 and TRBJ2-5; 9 bases line up with TRBD1. J lost 1 base, V lost 5 bases, and 17 bases had no gene match. Looked up from germline, CDR1 is SEHNR and CDR2 is FQNEAQ (reference sequence). The CDR3 extends over 19 amino acids. The CDR3 DNA sequence: TGTGCCAGCAGCCATAAAAGGGGACAGGGTCTTTTAGCCCAAGAGACCCAGTACTTC. Protein: CASSHKRGQGLLAQETQYF.

This clone was detected a few times. V usage is TRBV30 and J usage is TRBJ1-1; D remains unclear. CDR1 and CDR2 (germline): GTSNPN, SVGIG (reference sequence). V shed 0 bases and J shed 1 base, with 9 bases lying between them. The length of the CDR3 is 14 residues. Written as DNA, the CDR3 is TGTGCCTGGAGTGTAGTCCGAGGGAACACTGAAGCTTTCTTT. Protein: CAWSVVRGNTEAFF.

The V and J genes are TRBV11-2 and TRBJ2-2, with 9 positions matching TRBD1. Germline CDR1 SGHAT, CDR2 FQNNGV. This CDR3 has 17 amino acids. J lost 4 bases, V lost 5 bases, and 11 bases had no gene match. The CDR3 spells CASSPPRTGVGTGELFF. DNA for the CDR3: TGTGCCAGCAGCCCCCCAAGGACAGGGGTCGGCACCGGGGAGCTGTTTTTT.

About this clone itself: This CDR3 is also generated by other DNA sequences in the sample. The rearrangement joins TRBV2 to TRBJ2-3; 8 bases match TRBD1. Germline values: CDR1 SNHLY, CDR2 FYNNEI. The V and J ends lost 4 bases and 0 bases, in that order; junction bases with no gene match: 3. The CDR3 is 15 residues long. The CDR3 bases are TGTGCCAGCAGTGCAGGGGGCGCAAGCACAGATACGCAGTATTTT. Residues: CASSAGGASTDTQYF.

The V call is TRBV6-5, the J call TRBJ2-3; D remains ambiguous. The germline gives CDR1 MNHEY, CDR2 SVGAGI. The CDR3 covers 16 residues. Trimming took off 1 base at V and 0 bases at J, with 11 bases between the two ends. DNA of the CDR3: TGTGCCAGCAGTTACTACGGAGCCACTAGCACAGATACGCAGTATTTT. This encodes CASSYYGATSTDTQYF.

This chain connects TRBV5-1 to TRBJ2-7; 10 bases are shared with TRBD2. V dropped 5 bases and J dropped 2; count of bases not matched to a gene: 13. From germline, CDR1 is SGHRS and CDR2 YFSETQ. This CDR3 comprises 17 residues. CDR3 sequence: CASSSVSGGAGTYEQYF. The CDR3, as DNA: TGCGCCAGCAGTTCCGTGAGCGGGGGGGCAGGAACCTACGAGCAGTACTTC.

This chain links TRBV19 with TRBJ1-1; no firm D call. This CDR3 region has 16 residues. Per germline, CDR1 LNHDA and CDR2 SQIVND (reference sequence). Trimming took off 7 bases at V and 0 bases at J, with 18 bases between the two ends. CDR3: CASTSSFGGMNTEAFF. The CDR3 DNA is TGTGCCAGTACTAGTAGTTTCGGCGGCATGAACACTGAAGCTTTCTTT.

The rearrangement joins TRBV29-1 to TRBJ2-2; weak D call: TRBD1 (5 bases). The CDR3 covers 14 residues. Germline CDR1 reads SQVTM; CDR2 reads ANQGSEA. Between the trimmed V and J ends, which lost 7 bases and 0 bases, there was a span of 12 bases. The CDR3 coding sequence is TGCAGCGCCCCGGACACATCGAACACCGGGGAGCTGTTTTTT. It is translated as CSAPDTSNTGELFF.

This clone was observed a handful of times. This chain connects TRBV4-3 to TRBJ1-1, with 7 bases that match TRBD1. The V and J ends lost 0 bases and 4 bases, in that order; junction bases with no gene match: 8. Per germline, CDR1 LGHNA and CDR2 YSLEER. CDR3 length equals 16 residues. The CDR3 DNA sequence: TGCGCCAGCAGCCAAGAACCCACAGGGGTGGGCACTGAAGCTTTCTTT. This codes for CASSQEPTGVGTEAFF.

The chain combines TRBV5-6 with TRBJ2-5, with 7 bases fitting TRBD1. CDR1 and CDR2 (germline): SGHDT, YYEEEE. This CDR3 spans 13 amino acids. V gave up 6 bases and J gave up 5 bases; unmatched junction bases: 7. DNA for the CDR3: TGTGCCAGCACCCTTCAGGGGGAGGAGACCCAGTACTTC. Its protein product is CASTLQGEETQYF.

J is TRBJ2-7 and V is TRBV9; 9 bases are shared with TRBD2. The CDR3 has 16 residues. V lost 0 bases, J lost 0 bases, and 4 bases stayed unmatched. In germline, CDR1 is SGDLS, CDR2 YYNGEE. For the CDR3, the DNA is TGTGCCAGCAGCGTAGCTGCTAGCGGGGCCTCCTACGAGCAGTACTTC. Encoded protein: CASSVAASGASYEQYF. Variable domain in full (rest from reference TRBV9 and TRBJ2-7): DSGVTQTPKHLITATGQRVTLRCSPRSGDLSVYWYQQSLDQGLQFLIQYYNGEERAKGNILERFSAQQFPDLHSELNLSSLELGDSALYFCASSVAASGASYEQYFGPGTRLTVT.

The chain employs TRBV14 and TRBJ1-2; D is unresolved. Germline CDR1 is SGHDN and CDR2 is FVKESK. With 0 bases removed from V and 5 bases from J, the gap between germline ends came to 19 bases. The CDR3 runs 17 residues. DNA of the CDR3: TGTGCCAGCAGCCAAGACACCCGCCGAACGTCTGCGTATGGCTACACCTTC. Protein product: CASSQDTRRTSAYGYTF.

This chain connects TRBV7-2 to TRBJ2-3, with no clear D. V lost 3 bases, J lost 0 bases, and 7 bases lay in between. Germline V gives CDR1 SGHTA, CDR2 FQGNSA. CDR3 size: 14 residues. Here the CDR3 DNA reads TGTGCCAGCAGCTTGCTTAGTAGCACAGATACGCAGTATTTT. Its translation is CASSLLSSTDTQYF.

The V gene is TRBV4-1, the J gene TRBJ2-4; TRBD1 agrees at 7 bases. Germline CDR1 is MGHRA and CDR2 is YSYEKL. The J segment lost 6 bases and the V segment lost 4 bases, leaving 12 bases of the junction unmatched. The CDR3 runs 16 residues. The CDR3 region has the DNA TGCGCCAGCAGCCTGATACCGGGACAGCCGAGAAACATTCAGTACTTC. Protein sequence: CASSLIPGQPRNIQYF.

J is TRBJ2-1 and V is TRBV5-8; D is unresolved. The V end lost 0 bases, the J end lost 4 bases, and 11 bases lay between the germline ends. The CDR3 has 15 residues. Germline V gene sequence: CDR1 SGHTS, CDR2 YDEGEE. The CDR3 sequence: CASSLGANAYNEQFF. CDR3 in DNA: TGTGCCAGCAGCTTGGGGGCTAACGCTTACAATGAGCAGTTCTTC.